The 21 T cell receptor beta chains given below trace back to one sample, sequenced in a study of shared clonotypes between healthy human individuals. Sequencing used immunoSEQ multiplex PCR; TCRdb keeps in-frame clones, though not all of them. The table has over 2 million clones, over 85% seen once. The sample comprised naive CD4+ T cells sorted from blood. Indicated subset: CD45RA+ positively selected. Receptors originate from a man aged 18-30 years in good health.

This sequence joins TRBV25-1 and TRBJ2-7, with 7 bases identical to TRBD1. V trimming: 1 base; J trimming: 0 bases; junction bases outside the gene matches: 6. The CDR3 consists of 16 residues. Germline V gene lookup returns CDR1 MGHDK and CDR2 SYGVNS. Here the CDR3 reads CASSESPGQSSYEQYF. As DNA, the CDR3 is TGTGCCAGCAGTGAATCCCCGGGACAGAGCTCCTACGAGCAGTACTTC.

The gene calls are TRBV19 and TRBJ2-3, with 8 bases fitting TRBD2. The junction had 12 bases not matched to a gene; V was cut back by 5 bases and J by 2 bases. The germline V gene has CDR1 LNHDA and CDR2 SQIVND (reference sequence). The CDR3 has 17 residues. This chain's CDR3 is CASSPPRLAGTTDTQYF. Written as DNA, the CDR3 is TGTGCCAGTAGTCCCCCACGGCTAGCGGGTACCACAGATACGCAGTATTTT.

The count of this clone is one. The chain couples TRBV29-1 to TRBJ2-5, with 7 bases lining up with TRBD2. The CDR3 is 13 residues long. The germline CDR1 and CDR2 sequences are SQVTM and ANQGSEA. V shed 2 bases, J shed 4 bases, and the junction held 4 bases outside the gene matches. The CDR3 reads CSVERGGGETQYF. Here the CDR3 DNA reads TGCAGCGTTGAACGCGGGGGAGGAGAGACCCAGTACTTC.

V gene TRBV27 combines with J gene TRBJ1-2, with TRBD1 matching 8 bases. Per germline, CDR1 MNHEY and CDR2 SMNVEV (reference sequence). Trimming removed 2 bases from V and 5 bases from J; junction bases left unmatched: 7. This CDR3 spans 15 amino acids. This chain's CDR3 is CASSLTGTGNYGYTF. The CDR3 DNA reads TGTGCCAGCAGTTTAACCGGGACAGGAAATTATGGCTACACCTTC.

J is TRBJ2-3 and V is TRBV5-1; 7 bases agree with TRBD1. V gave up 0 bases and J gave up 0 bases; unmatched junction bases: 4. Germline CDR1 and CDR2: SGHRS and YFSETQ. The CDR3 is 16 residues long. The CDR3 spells CASSLVGQLSTDTQYF. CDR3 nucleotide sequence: TGCGCCAGCAGCTTGGTGGGACAGCTCAGCACAGATACGCAGTATTTT.

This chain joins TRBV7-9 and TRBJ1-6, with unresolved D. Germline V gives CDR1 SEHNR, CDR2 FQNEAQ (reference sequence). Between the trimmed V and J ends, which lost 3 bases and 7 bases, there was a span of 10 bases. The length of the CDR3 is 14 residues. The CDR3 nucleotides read TGTGCCAGCAGCTTTGCCACCAACAATTCACCCCTCCACTTT. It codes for CASSFATNNSPLHF. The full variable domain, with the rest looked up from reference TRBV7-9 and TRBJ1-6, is DTGVSQNPRHKITKRGQNVTFRCDPISEHNRLYWYRQTLGQGPEFLTYFQNEAQLEKSRLLSDRFSAERPKGSFSTLEIQRTEQGDSAMYLCASSFATNNSPLHFGNGTRLTVT.

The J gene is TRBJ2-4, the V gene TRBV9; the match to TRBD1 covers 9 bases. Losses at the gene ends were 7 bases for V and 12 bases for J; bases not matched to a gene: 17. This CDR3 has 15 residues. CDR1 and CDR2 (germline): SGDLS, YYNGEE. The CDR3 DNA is TGTGCCAGCGGGTCAACAGAACCGGACAGGGGAGGTCAGTACTTC. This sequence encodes CASGSTEPDRGGQYF.

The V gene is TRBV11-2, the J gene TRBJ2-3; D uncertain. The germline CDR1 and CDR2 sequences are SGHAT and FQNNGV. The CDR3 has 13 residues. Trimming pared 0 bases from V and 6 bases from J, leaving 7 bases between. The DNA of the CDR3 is TGTGCCAGCAGCTTAGATTTGACGGATACGCAGTATTTT. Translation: CASSLDLTDTQYF.

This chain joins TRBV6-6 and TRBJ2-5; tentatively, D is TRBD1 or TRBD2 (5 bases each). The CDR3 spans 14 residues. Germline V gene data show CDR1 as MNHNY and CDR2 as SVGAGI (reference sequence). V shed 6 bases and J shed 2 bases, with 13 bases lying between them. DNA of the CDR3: TGTGCCAGCAGCCGACGAGGGGCTCAAGAGACCCAGTACTTC. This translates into CASSRRGAQETQYF.

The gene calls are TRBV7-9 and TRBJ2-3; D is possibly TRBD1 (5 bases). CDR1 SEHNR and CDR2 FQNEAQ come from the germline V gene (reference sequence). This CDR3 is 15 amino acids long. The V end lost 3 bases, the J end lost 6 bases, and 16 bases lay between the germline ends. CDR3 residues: CASSFWGSQGDTQYF. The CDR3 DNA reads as TGTGCCAGCAGCTTCTGGGGCTCACAAGGGGATACGCAGTATTTT.

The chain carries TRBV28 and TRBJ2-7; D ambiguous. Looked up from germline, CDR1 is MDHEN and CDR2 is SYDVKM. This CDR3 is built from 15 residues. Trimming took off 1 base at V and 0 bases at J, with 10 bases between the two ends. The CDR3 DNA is TGTGCCAGCAGTTTATCTTTTCCTCCCTCCTACGAGCAGTACTTC. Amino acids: CASSLSFPPSYEQYF.

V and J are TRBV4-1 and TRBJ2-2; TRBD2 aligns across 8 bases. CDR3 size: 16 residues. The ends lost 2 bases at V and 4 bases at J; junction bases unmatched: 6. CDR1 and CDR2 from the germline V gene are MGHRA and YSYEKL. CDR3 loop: CASSQRIAGTTGELFF. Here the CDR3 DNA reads TGCGCCAGCAGCCAAAGGATAGCGGGAACCACCGGGGAGCTGTTTTTT.

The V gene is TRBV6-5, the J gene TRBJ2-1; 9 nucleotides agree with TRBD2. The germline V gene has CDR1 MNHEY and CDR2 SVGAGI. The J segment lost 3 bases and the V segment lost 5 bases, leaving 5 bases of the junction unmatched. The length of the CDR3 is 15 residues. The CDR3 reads CASSPLAGDYNEQFF. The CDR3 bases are TGTGCCAGCAGTCCATTAGCGGGAGACTACAATGAGCAGTTCTTC.

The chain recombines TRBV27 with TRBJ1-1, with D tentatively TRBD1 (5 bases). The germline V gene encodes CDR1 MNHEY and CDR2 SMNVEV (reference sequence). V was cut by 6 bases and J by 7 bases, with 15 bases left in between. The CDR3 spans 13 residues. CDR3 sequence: CASSPETGGEAFF. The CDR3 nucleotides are TGTGCCAGCAGCCCCGAGACTGGGGGTGAAGCTTTCTTT.

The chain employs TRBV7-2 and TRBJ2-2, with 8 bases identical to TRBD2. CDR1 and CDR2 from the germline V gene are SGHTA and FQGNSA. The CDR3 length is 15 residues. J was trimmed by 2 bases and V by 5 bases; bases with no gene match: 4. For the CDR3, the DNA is TGTGCCAGCAGCAGAAGCGGGAGTAACACCGGGGAGCTGTTTTTT. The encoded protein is CASSRSGSNTGELFF.

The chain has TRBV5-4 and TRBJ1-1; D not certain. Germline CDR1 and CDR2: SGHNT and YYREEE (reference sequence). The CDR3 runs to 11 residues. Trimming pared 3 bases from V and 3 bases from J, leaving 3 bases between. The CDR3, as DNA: TGTGCCAGCAGCTCCTACACTGAAGCTTTCTTT. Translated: CASSSYTEAFF.

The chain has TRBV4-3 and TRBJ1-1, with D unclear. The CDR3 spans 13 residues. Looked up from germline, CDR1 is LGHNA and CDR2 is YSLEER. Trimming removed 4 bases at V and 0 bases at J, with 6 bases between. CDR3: CASSLQVNTEAFF. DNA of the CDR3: TGCGCCAGCAGCCTGCAGGTGAACACTGAAGCTTTCTTT.

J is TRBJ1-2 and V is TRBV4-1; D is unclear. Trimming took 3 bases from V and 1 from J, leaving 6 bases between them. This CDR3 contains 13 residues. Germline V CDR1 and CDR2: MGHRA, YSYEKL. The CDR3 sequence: CASSQGYNYGYTF. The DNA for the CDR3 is TGCGCCAGCAGCCAGGGATATAACTATGGCTACACCTTC.

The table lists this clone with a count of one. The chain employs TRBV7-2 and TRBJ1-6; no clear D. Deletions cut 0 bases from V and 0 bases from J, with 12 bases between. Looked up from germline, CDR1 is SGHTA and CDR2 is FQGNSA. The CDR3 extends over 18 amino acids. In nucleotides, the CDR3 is TGTGCCAGCAGCTTAGCATTGGACGGGTCCTCCTATAATTCACCCCTCCACTTT. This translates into CASSLALDGSSYNSPLHF. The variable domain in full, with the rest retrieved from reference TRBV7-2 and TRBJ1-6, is GAGVSQSPSNKVTEKGKDVELRCDPISGHTALYWYRQSLGQGLEFLIYFQGNSAPDKSGLPSDRFSAERTGGSVSTLTIQRTQQEDSAVYLCASSLALDGSSYNSPLHFGNGTRLTVT.

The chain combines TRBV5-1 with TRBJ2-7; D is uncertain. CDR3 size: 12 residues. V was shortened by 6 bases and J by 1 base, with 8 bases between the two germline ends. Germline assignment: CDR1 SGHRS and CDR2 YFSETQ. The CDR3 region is CASKTSSYEQYF. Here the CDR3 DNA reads TGCGCCAGCAAGACAAGTTCCTACGAGCAGTACTTC.

CDR3 residues: CASSEGGGGRATDTQYF. As DNA, the CDR3 is TGTGCCAGCAGTGAAGGAGGTGGGGGGAGGGCCACAGATACGCAGTATTTT. The chain has TRBV25-1 and TRBJ2-3; 7 bases map to TRBD2. Germline V gene sequence: CDR1 MGHDK, CDR2 SYGVNS. The CDR3 contains 17 residues. V shed 2 bases, J shed 2 bases, and the junction held 10 bases outside the gene matches.